The 30 T cell receptor beta chains in this list originate from one sample, sequenced in a study of T cell responses to AZD1222 COVID-19 vaccine. Some clones are missing from TCRdb's copy, which holds only in-frame ones; the method was immunoSEQ multiplex PCR. The sample contains 84,000 or so clones, roughly nine tenths of which appear only once. This material consisted of peripheral blood, taken on day 0 of AZD1222 vaccination. The receptors derive from an adult in good health.

This chain joins TRBV30 and TRBJ1-2; unclear D gene. Trimming left V 2 bases short and J 5 bases short, with 18 bases between. Germline lookup yields CDR1 GTSNPN and CDR2 SVGIG (reference sequence). This CDR3 has 15 residues. CDR3 sequence (DNA): TGTGCCTGGAGTCCGGGAGGACGTCTTGGTTATGGCTACACCTTC. This translates into CAWSPGGRLGYGYTF.

The chain couples TRBV19 to TRBJ1-1, with D possibly matching TRBD1 (6 bases). Germline V CDR1 and CDR2: LNHDA, SQIVND (reference sequence). CDR3 length equals 14 residues. V lost 7 bases and J 1 base, leaving 13 bases between the germline ends. The DNA for the CDR3 is TGTGCCAGTACCACAGGGTTTGGGAACACTGAAGCTTTCTTT. Amino acid sequence: CASTTGFGNTEAFF.

This clone has only one observation. The chain uses TRBV5-1 and TRBJ1-5; a possible D gene is TRBD1 (5 bases). The germline V gene encodes CDR1 SGHRS and CDR2 YFSETQ. V lost 2 bases and J 6 bases, leaving 12 bases between the germline ends. The CDR3 runs to 14 residues. This CDR3 is CASSFLGEGQPQHF. CDR3 bases: TGCGCCAGCAGCTTCTTAGGGGAGGGTCAGCCCCAGCATTTT. The whole variable domain, filled in from reference TRBV5-1 and TRBJ1-5, reads KAGVTQTPRYLIKTRGQQVTLSCSPISGHRSVSWYQQTPGQGLQFLFEYFSETQRNKGNFPGRFSGRQFSNSRSEMNVSTLELGDSALYLCASSFLGEGQPQHFGDGTRLSIL.

The chain recombines TRBV5-5 with TRBJ2-3; D is ambiguous. V lost 4 bases and J lost 1, with 4 bases in between. The length of the CDR3 is 12 residues. Germline V gives CDR1 SGHKS, CDR2 YYEKEE (reference sequence). CDR3 in amino acids: CASSQRTDTQYF. CDR3 coding DNA: TGTGCCAGCAGCCAACGCACAGATACGCAGTATTTT.

The chain combines TRBV5-1 with TRBJ2-2; TRBD2 aligns across 8 bases. With 0 bases clipped from V and 4 bases from J, the junction kept 5 bases outside the gene matches. The CDR3 contains 16 residues. Germline V gene data show CDR1 as SGHRS and CDR2 as YFSETQ. DNA for the CDR3: TGCGCCAGCAGCTTGGGACTAGCGTTACGCACCGGGGAGCTGTTTTTT. This encodes CASSLGLALRTGELFF. The full variable domain, its missing parts supplied by reference TRBV5-1 and TRBJ2-2, is KAGVTQTPRYLIKTRGQQVTLSCSPISGHRSVSWYQQTPGQGLQFLFEYFSETQRNKGNFPGRFSGRQFSNSRSEMNVSTLELGDSALYLCASSLGLALRTGELFFGEGSRLTVL.

The chain links TRBV3-1 (or the pseudogene TRBV3-2) to TRBJ1-1; 8 bases map to TRBD1. V trimming: 3 bases; J trimming: 5 bases; junction bases outside the gene matches: 5. Per germline, CDR1 LGHDT and CDR2 YNNKEL (reference sequence). CDR3 length: 14 amino acids. The CDR3 loop reads CASSHGQGATEAFF. CDR3 sequence (DNA): TGTGCCAGCAGCCACGGACAGGGAGCAACTGAAGCTTTCTTT.

This chain connects TRBV2 to TRBJ2-2; 10 bases fit TRBD2. The V gene end was trimmed by 6 bases and the J gene end by 4 bases; junction bases not matched to a gene: 8. Looked up from germline, CDR1 is SNHLY and CDR2 is FYNNEI. The CDR3 totals 16 residues. In DNA form, the CDR3 reads TGTGCCAGCAGGGCCCGGGCTAGCGGGAGCACCGGGGAGCTGTTTTTT. It encodes CASRARASGSTGELFF.

This clone showed up just once. The chain's CDR3 is CASDEAGGTDTQYF. Here the CDR3 DNA reads TGTGCCAGCGACGAAGCGGGAGGCACAGATACGCAGTATTTT. The gene calls are TRBV21-1 and TRBJ2-3; TRBD2, as called in the table, went unchecked against the DNA. TRBV21-1 is recorded as a pseudogene. The CDR3 is 14 residues long.

J is TRBJ2-1 and V is TRBV7-9, with TRBD2 matching over 8 bases. CDR1 and CDR2 (germline): SEHNR, FQNEAQ (reference sequence). Trimming removed 1 base from V and 8 bases from J; junction bases left unmatched: 1. This CDR3 has 13 amino acids. In nucleotides, the CDR3 is TGTGCCAGCAGCTTAGGGCGGGAGGATGAGCAGTTCTTC. This sequence encodes CASSLGREDEQFF. The whole variable domain, filled in from reference TRBV7-9 and TRBJ2-1, reads DTGVSQNPRHKITKRGQNVTFRCDPISEHNRLYWYRQTLGQGPEFLTYFQNEAQLEKSRLLSDRFSAERPKGSFSTLEIQRTEQGDSAMYLCASSLGREDEQFFGPGTRLTVL.

This clone was seen only once. The sample has other DNA sequences that encode this CDR3 too. V and J are TRBV18 and TRBJ2-3; D gene uncertain. V shed 3 bases and J shed 6 bases, with 4 bases lying between them. CDR3 size: 11 residues. Germline V CDR1 and CDR2: KGHSH, LQKENI. The CDR3 loop is CASSPSDTQYF. CDR3 sequence (DNA): TGTGCCAGCTCACCGAGTGATACGCAGTATTTT.

The chain carries TRBV11-3 and TRBJ2-1; 8 positions agree with TRBD2. The germline V gene encodes CDR1 SGHNT and CDR2 YENEEA. The CDR3 is made up of 16 amino acids. V was clipped by 0 bases and J by 3 bases; unmatched bases: 4. CDR3 in DNA: TGTGCCAGCAGCTTAGAAAGCGGGAGCGTCTACAATGAGCAGTTCTTC. Translating gives CASSLESGSVYNEQFF.

This chain uses TRBV7-6 with TRBJ2-5, with unresolved D. The V gene lost 5 bases and the J gene lost 5 bases, with 3 bases spanning the gap. Germline loops: CDR1 SGHVS, CDR2 FNYEAQ. There are 10 residues in the CDR3. For the CDR3, the DNA is TGTGCCAGCAGCCGTGAGACCCAGTACTTC. This encodes CASSRETQYF.

This chain connects TRBV10-2 to TRBJ2-2; 9 bases are a match to TRBD1. Trimming removed 3 bases from V and 5 bases from J; junction bases left unmatched: 4. The CDR3 loop spans 15 amino acids. CDR1 WSHSY and CDR2 SAAADI come from the germline V gene. The CDR3 loop is CASSEGTGLTGELFF. The CDR3 DNA is TGCGCCAGCAGTGAAGGGACAGGGTTAACCGGGGAGCTGTTTTTT.

The V call is TRBV18, the J call TRBJ1-1, with a tentative D call TRBD1 (6 bases). The germline gives CDR1 KGHSH, CDR2 LQKENI. This CDR3 spans 15 amino acids. Trimming shortened V by 4 bases and J by 5 bases, and 17 bases separated the two germline ends. This CDR3 is CASSLTGLQGTEAFF. CDR3 in DNA: TGTGCCAGCTCACTAACGGGGCTCCAGGGGACTGAAGCTTTCTTT.

The J gene is TRBJ2-3, the V gene TRBV7-8, with D tentatively TRBD2 (6 bases). V lost 6 bases and J 4 bases, leaving 17 bases between the germline ends. The CDR3 length is 15 residues. Per the germline V gene, CDR1 is SGHVS and CDR2 is FQNEAQ. The CDR3 reads CASSPAGRGADTQYF. The DNA for the CDR3 is TGTGCCAGCAGTCCAGCGGGTCGCGGTGCAGATACGCAGTATTTT.

V is TRBV19 and J is TRBJ2-1; D is possibly TRBD1 (6 bases). Trimming left V 4 bases short and J 9 bases short, with 19 bases between. The germline V gene encodes CDR1 LNHDA and CDR2 SQIVND (reference sequence). This CDR3 spans 15 amino acids. CDR3 sequence reads: CASSTPPRDNTEQFF. Here the CDR3 DNA reads TGTGCCAGTAGTACCCCCCCCCGGGACAATACTGAGCAGTTCTTC. Full variable domain (outside the CDR3, taken from reference TRBV19 and TRBJ2-1): DGGITQSPKYLFRKEGQNVTLSCEQNLNHDAMYWYRQDPGQGLRLIYYSQIVNDFQKGDIAEGYSVSREKKESFPLTVTSAQKNPTAFYLCASSTPPRDNTEQFFGPGTRLTVL.

DNA for the CDR3: TGTGCCAGCACCGATAACAATGAGCAGTTCTTC. Translation: CASTDNNEQFF. The chain employs TRBV2 and TRBJ2-1; D remains ambiguous. V was clipped by 7 bases and J by 5 bases, with 6 bases between them. The CDR3 runs 11 residues. The V gene's germline CDR1 is SNHLY and CDR2 FYNNEI.

DNA for the CDR3: TGTGCCACCAGCCGGGGAGACAATCAGCCCCAGCATTTT. Translating gives CATSRGDNQPQHF. The gene calls are TRBV24-1 and TRBJ1-5; D is undetermined. With 7 bases removed from V and 3 bases from J, the gap between germline ends came to 9 bases. Per the germline V gene, CDR1 is KGHDR and CDR2 is SFDVKD. The CDR3 is made up of 13 amino acids.

The chain joins TRBV19 to TRBJ1-5; weak D call: TRBD1 (5 bases). The germline CDR1 and CDR2 sequences are LNHDA and SQIVND (reference sequence). The ends were cut back, 3 bases at V and 7 bases at J, with 13 bases in the middle. CDR3 length equals 14 residues. The CDR3 region is CASSITGGTQPQHF. Here the CDR3 DNA reads TGTGCCAGTAGTATTACGGGAGGGACCCAGCCCCAGCATTTT.

V is TRBV4-2 and J is TRBJ2-7; 13 bases are a match to TRBD2. The CDR3 is made up of 16 amino acids. Trimming removed 4 bases from V and 4 bases from J; junction bases left unmatched: 7. Germline V gene lookup returns CDR1 LGHNA and CDR2 YNFKEQ. The CDR3 loop reads CASSRGRTSGSYEQYF. CDR3 DNA sequence: TGTGCCAGCAGCCGCGGGAGGACTAGCGGGAGTTACGAGCAGTACTTC.

The gene calls are TRBV5-6 and TRBJ1-2; 7 bases are a match to TRBD1. This CDR3 comprises 16 residues. The V segment lost 0 bases and the J segment 4 bases; nucleotides outside the gene matches: 9. Germline-derived CDR1 and CDR2 are SGHDT and YYEEEE. CDR3 amino acids: CASSLDRGVILYGYTF. CDR3 bases: TGTGCCAGCAGCTTGGACAGGGGCGTCATTCTCTATGGCTACACCTTC.

The V and J genes are TRBV6-1 and TRBJ1-5; D is unclear. Per the germline V gene, CDR1 is MNHNS and CDR2 is SASEGT. The germline V and J ends were trimmed by 3 bases and 9 bases, with 18 bases remaining between them. CDR3 length: 15 amino acids. The CDR3 protein is CASSDGNLLQRPQHF. CDR3 bases: TGTGCCAGCAGTGATGGGAATCTTCTCCAGCGGCCCCAGCATTTT.

The chain combines TRBV27 with TRBJ1-5; D not resolved. Germline values: CDR1 MNHEY, CDR2 SMNVEV (reference sequence). The CDR3 spans 15 residues. Trimming removed 2 bases at V and 0 bases at J, with 8 bases between. The CDR3 nucleotides are TGTGCCAGCAGTTTAGGTGGAGATAGCAATCAGCCCCAGCATTTT. Translation gives CASSLGGDSNQPQHF.

The genes are TRBV4-3 and TRBJ1-3; unclear D gene. The CDR3 has 14 residues. Germline V CDR1 and CDR2: LGHNA, YSLEER. V lost 0 bases to trimming and J lost 6 bases, with 9 bases between them. The DNA for the CDR3 is TGCGCCAGCAGCCAAGATTTGGCGTTAAACACCATATATTTT. Translation gives CASSQDLALNTIYF.

The J gene is TRBJ1-3, the V gene TRBV27, with D possibly being TRBD1 (5 bases). CDR1 and CDR2 (germline): MNHEY, SMNVEV (reference sequence). V was trimmed by 5 bases and J by 7 bases, leaving 21 bases between them. CDR3 length equals 16 residues. CDR3 loop: CASSPSWGETGNTIYF. The CDR3 DNA reads TGTGCCAGCAGTCCCTCGTGGGGGGAAACGGGCAACACCATATATTTT.

The V and J genes are TRBV3-1 (or the pseudogene TRBV3-2) and TRBJ1-6; D might be TRBD1 (6 bases). The germline gives CDR1 LGHDT, CDR2 YNNKEL (reference sequence). Trimming pared 2 bases from V and 9 bases from J, leaving 11 bases between. The CDR3 spans 14 residues. The CDR3 loop reads CASSQQGHSSPLHF. The CDR3 DNA follows: TGTGCCAGCAGCCAACAGGGGCATAGTTCACCCCTCCACTTT.

This chain joins TRBV9 and TRBJ2-7; 14 nucleotides match TRBD2. In germline, CDR1 is SGDLS, CDR2 YYNGEE. V was clipped by 1 base and J by 6 bases; unmatched bases: 9. This CDR3 has 17 residues. As DNA, the CDR3 is TGTGCCAGCAGCGTATCCGGGACTAGCGGGAGTAAGGTCGAGCAGTACTTC. This gives the protein CASSVSGTSGSKVEQYF. The whole variable domain, filled in from reference TRBV9 and TRBJ2-7, reads DSGVTQTPKHLITATGQRVTLRCSPRSGDLSVYWYQQSLDQGLQFLIQYYNGEERAKGNILERFSAQQFPDLHSELNLSSLELGDSALYFCASSVSGTSGSKVEQYFGPGTRLTVT.

The chain employs TRBV10-3 and TRBJ2-1, with D perhaps matching TRBD1 (6 bases). Trimming cost V 6 bases and J 7 bases, with 13 bases left between them. Per the germline V gene, CDR1 is ENHRY and CDR2 is SYGVKD. CDR3 length equals 13 residues. The CDR3: CAIRTGAGNEQFF. In nucleotides, the CDR3 is TGTGCCATCAGGACAGGTGCCGGGAATGAGCAGTTCTTC.

The V and J genes are TRBV6-5 and TRBJ1-2; no definite D call. This CDR3 is built from 12 residues. V lost 6 bases and J 0 bases, leaving 5 bases between the germline ends. Germline CDR1 MNHEY, CDR2 SVGAGI. CDR3 residues: CASRAANYGYTF. The CDR3 DNA reads as TGTGCCAGCAGAGCGGCTAACTATGGCTACACCTTC.

The gene calls are TRBV6-2 or TRBV6-3 and TRBJ1-1, with 8 positions matching TRBD1. V lost 6 bases to trimming and J lost 1 base; unmatched junction nucleotides: 4. This CDR3 has 14 residues. CDR1 MNHEY and CDR2 SVGEGT come from the germline V gene. The CDR3 coding sequence is TGTGCCAGCAGCAGGACAGGGAAGAACACTGAAGCTTTCTTT. It codes for CASSRTGKNTEAFF.